The 23 T cell receptor beta chains given below trace back to one sample, sequenced in a study of T cell responses to AZD1222 COVID-19 vaccine (dated by TCRdb to about 2021). The time point label for this specimen denotes: about 28 days (+/-7) after the second vaccine dose. The library was prepared using the immunoSEQ multiplex PCR assay. TCRdb stores this immuneACCESS table with in-frame sequences only. Part of the clones is absent; in the studies checked, under half of the shortfall reflects unresolved V genes, and no reason is known for the rest. The table for this sample lists about 270,000 clones; approximately 94% of them were counted only once. Around 0.6% of the sample belongs to the ten largest clones. Sequencing used peripheral blood, obtained 28 days after the second AZD1222 dose. The origin of the receptors is an adult who received the AZD1222 COVID-19 vaccine.

The CDR3, as DNA: TGTGCCAGCAGCCCCAGACTAGCGGGGAACACCGGGGAGCTGTTTTTT. Its protein product is CASSPRLAGNTGELFF. The chain recombines TRBV9 with TRBJ2-2; 10 nucleotides line up with TRBD2. CDR1 and CDR2 from the germline V gene are SGDLS and YYNGEE. Losses at the gene ends were 4 bases for V and 1 base for J; bases not matched to a gene: 4. The CDR3 is 16 amino acids.

On this clone: At one of its ends the junction is not consistent with the germline gene, which may arise from a read error. This chain's CDR3 is CASSSQGIGALRRF. The CDR3 nucleotides are TGTGCCAGTTCGAGCCAGGGAATAGGAGCCCTGCGTCGGTTC. The chain is built from TRBV19 and TRBJ2-7; TRBD1 might be the D (5 bases). Looked up from germline, CDR1 is LNHDA and CDR2 is SQIVND (reference sequence). The CDR3 runs 14 residues.

The V and J genes are TRBV9 and TRBJ2-1, with 8 bases that match TRBD1. The germline CDR1 and CDR2 sequences are SGDLS and YYNGEE. The CDR3 is 14 amino acids. V lost 2 bases, J lost 15 bases, and 13 bases stayed unmatched. The CDR3 protein is CASSVAGTGPWPFF. CDR3 nucleotide sequence: TGTGCCAGCAGCGTCGCCGGGACAGGACCTTGGCCGTTCTTC.

The gene calls are TRBV10-3 and TRBJ1-1; 11 nucleotides match TRBD1. V trimming: 4 bases; J trimming: 4 bases; junction bases outside the gene matches: 2. Germline CDR1 is ENHRY and CDR2 is SYGVKD. The CDR3 consists of 14 residues. This CDR3 reads CAISAGQGVTEAFF. The CDR3 DNA follows: TGTGCCATCAGTGCGGGACAGGGGGTCACTGAAGCTTTCTTT.

The rearrangement links TRBV19 to TRBJ2-2; TRBD1 or TRBD2 may be the D gene (6 bases each). The CDR3 length is 17 residues. Germline CDR1 and CDR2: LNHDA and SQIVND (reference sequence). V dropped 3 bases and J dropped 4 bases, with 18 bases sitting between them. The CDR3 loop reads CASSMLSGATRTGELFF. CDR3 in DNA: TGTGCCAGTAGTATGCTATCGGGGGCCACACGCACCGGGGAGCTGTTTTTT.

This clone has more than one count but fewer than ten. The V gene is TRBV28, the J gene TRBJ1-5; possibly TRBD1 for D (6 bases). V was clipped by 5 bases and J by 4 bases, with 15 bases between them. The germline gives CDR1 MDHEN, CDR2 SYDVKM. This CDR3 has 15 amino acids. The CDR3 spells CASSRRGAGNQPQHF. The CDR3 DNA reads as TGTGCCAGCAGTCGCCGGGGGGCTGGGAATCAGCCCCAGCATTTT.

A word on this clone: The sample has other DNA sequences that encode this CDR3 too. This chain connects TRBV9 to TRBJ1-1; D is uncertain. Trimming removed 0 bases at V and 1 base at J, with 4 bases between. CDR3 length equals 13 residues. In germline, CDR1 is SGDLS, CDR2 YYNGEE. The CDR3 DNA reads TGTGCCAGCAGCGTAGTTCAGAACACTGAAGCTTTCTTT. It specifies CASSVVQNTEAFF. Together with reference TRBV9 and TRBJ1-1, the CDR3 gives the full variable domain: DSGVTQTPKHLITATGQRVTLRCSPRSGDLSVYWYQQSLDQGLQFLIQYYNGEERAKGNILERFSAQQFPDLHSELNLSSLELGDSALYFCASSVVQNTEAFFGQGTRLTVV.

The CDR3 DNA reads TGTGCCAGCAGTGACGCGGGGGCTGTCCCCTACAATGAGCAGTTCTTC. Residues: CASSDAGAVPYNEQFF. The genes are TRBV2 and TRBJ2-1; D is possibly TRBD2 (7 bases). The CDR3 covers 16 residues. V was shortened by 3 bases and J by 2 bases, with 14 bases between the two germline ends. Germline CDR1 is SNHLY and CDR2 is FYNNEI.

A remark on this clone: The sample holds other DNA sequences that translate to the same CDR3. The chain uses TRBV3-1 (or the pseudogene TRBV3-2) and TRBJ2-4; D unresolved. The CDR3 consists of 14 residues. Trimming removed 1 base from V and 0 bases from J, with 4 bases in between. Germline values: CDR1 LGHDT, CDR2 YNNKEL (reference sequence). This CDR3 is CASSQALAKNIQYF. CDR3 DNA: TGTGCCAGCAGCCAAGCACTAGCCAAAAACATTCAGTACTTC.

J is TRBJ2-1 and V is TRBV9, with 9 nucleotides matching TRBD2. V lost 2 bases to trimming and J lost 6 bases; unmatched junction nucleotides: 12. The CDR3 runs 17 residues. Germline CDR1 reads SGDLS; CDR2 reads YYNGEE. The CDR3 region has the DNA TGTGCCAGCAGCGTGGCCGGGGTGGCGGGAGGGACCAATGAGCAGTTCTTC. It specifies CASSVAGVAGGTNEQFF.

The rearrangement links TRBV28 to TRBJ1-4; unclear D gene. CDR1 and CDR2 from the germline V gene are MDHEN and SYDVKM. V lost 6 bases and J 0 bases, leaving 11 bases between the germline ends. The CDR3 has 15 amino acids. The CDR3 DNA reads TGTGCCAGCAGATCCCTCGGTGCAACTAATGAAAAACTGTTTTTT. This codes for CASRSLGATNEKLFF.

The J gene is TRBJ2-7, the V gene TRBV28; possibly TRBD1 for D (5 bases). CDR1 is MDHEN and CDR2 is SYDVKM in the germline V gene. Trimming removed 10 bases at V and 2 bases at J, with 12 bases between. This CDR3 has 12 amino acids. In nucleotides, the CDR3 is TGTGCCACCACAGGTAGAGCCTACGAGCAGTACTTC. Its translation: CATTGRAYEQYF. The entire variable domain, with the rest obtained from reference TRBV28 and TRBJ2-7, is as follows: DVKVTQSSRYLVKRTGEKVFLECVQDMDHENMFWYRQDPGLGLRLIYFSYDVKMKEKGDIPEGYSVSREKKERFSLILESASTNQTSMYLCATTGRAYEQYFGPGTRLTVT.

The V and J genes are TRBV27 and TRBJ2-1; unclear D gene. In germline, CDR1 is MNHEY, CDR2 SMNVEV (reference sequence). Trimming stripped 5 bases from V and 5 bases from J, with 19 bases between. The CDR3 has 16 amino acids. The CDR3 DNA reads TGTGCCAGCAGTCGGAAGGAGTGGTACCCCCACAATGAGCAGTTCTTC. Translation gives CASSRKEWYPHNEQFF.

This chain connects TRBV7-9 to TRBJ2-1; 14 bases map to TRBD2. The CDR3 has 16 amino acids. Trimming at V came to 1 base and at J to 7 bases, leaving 3 bases not matched to a gene. Germline CDR1 reads SEHNR; CDR2 reads FQNEAQ (reference sequence). This chain's CDR3 is CASSLGTSGGRNEQFF. The DNA for the CDR3 is TGTGCCAGCAGCTTAGGGACTAGCGGGGGGAGGAATGAGCAGTTCTTC. The full variable domain, completed using reference TRBV7-9 and TRBJ2-1, is DTGVSQNPRHKITKRGQNVTFRCDPISEHNRLYWYRQTLGQGPEFLTYFQNEAQLEKSRLLSDRFSAERPKGSFSTLEIQRTEQGDSAMYLCASSLGTSGGRNEQFFGPGTRLTVL.

V usage is TRBV30 and J usage is TRBJ1-6; tentatively, D is TRBD1 (5 bases). The CDR3 length is 13 residues. The V and J ends lost 3 bases and 7 bases respectively, with 10 bases between them. Germline CDR1 GTSNPN, CDR2 SVGIG (reference sequence). The CDR3 region is CAWSLDRNSPLHF. The CDR3 DNA is TGTGCCTGGAGCCTAGACAGAAATTCACCCCTCCACTTT.

V is TRBV5-1 and J is TRBJ2-5; 8 positions agree with TRBD1. The junction had 5 bases not matched to a gene; V was cut back by 4 bases and J by 3 bases. The CDR3 consists of 14 residues. From germline, CDR1 is SGHRS and CDR2 YFSETQ. Here the CDR3 reads CASSLDRVEETQYF. Here the CDR3 DNA reads TGCGCCAGCAGCCTGGACAGGGTCGAAGAGACCCAGTACTTC.

The chain uses TRBV2 and TRBJ1-2; D might be TRBD1 (6 bases). Looked up from germline, CDR1 is SNHLY and CDR2 is FYNNEI. V dropped 9 bases and J dropped 6 bases, with 17 bases sitting between them. The length of the CDR3 is 13 residues. The CDR3 loop reads CASGTLNLHGYTF. Written as DNA, the CDR3 is TGTGCCAGTGGGACACTCAACCTACATGGCTACACCTTC.

Points on this clone: Other DNA sequences in the same sample also yield this CDR3. The gene calls are TRBV11-3 and TRBJ1-3; unclear D gene. The germline V gene encodes CDR1 SGHNT and CDR2 YENEEA. Trimming removed 6 bases at V and 3 bases at J, with 9 bases between. This CDR3 comprises 13 residues. The chain's CDR3 is CASSTGVGNTIYF. For the CDR3, the DNA is TGTGCCAGCAGTACCGGAGTTGGAAACACCATATATTTT.

V usage is TRBV7-8 and J usage is TRBJ1-2; D gene ambiguous. This CDR3 contains 12 residues. Germline assignment: CDR1 SGHVS and CDR2 FQNEAQ. V was clipped by 5 bases and J by 7 bases, with 11 bases between them. This chain's CDR3 is CASSPRGLGYTF. The CDR3 DNA sequence: TGTGCCAGCAGCCCCCGCGGGCTTGGCTACACCTTC.

Only a few counts were recorded for this clone. The chain couples TRBV6-5 to TRBJ1-1; D perhaps matches TRBD1 (6 bases). Germline V gene sequence: CDR1 MNHEY, CDR2 SVGAGI. The CDR3 runs 14 residues. Trimming pared 5 bases from V and 1 base from J, leaving 11 bases between. In nucleotides, the CDR3 is TGTGCCAGCAGTCAGACGACAGGGAACACTGAAGCTTTCTTT. Residues: CASSQTTGNTEAFF.

This sequence joins TRBV28 and TRBJ1-2; D ambiguous. Germline-derived CDR1 and CDR2 are MDHEN and SYDVKM. V lost 5 bases and J lost 1, with 8 bases in between. The CDR3 is 13 residues long. CDR3 nucleotide sequence: TGTGCCAGCAGTCGGTCAGATAACTATGGCTACACCTTC. It codes for CASSRSDNYGYTF.

CDR3 in DNA: TGTGCCAGCAGCTTAGACGGAAGCGGTCCCTACGAGCAGTACTTC. The encoded protein is CASSLDGSGPYEQYF. V and J are TRBV7-2 and TRBJ2-7, with a weak D call TRBD2 (5 bases). The CDR3 loop spans 15 amino acids. The V gene's germline CDR1 is SGHTA and CDR2 FQGNSA. With 1 base removed from V and 2 bases from J, the gap between germline ends came to 12 bases. The full variable domain, completed using reference TRBV7-2 and TRBJ2-7, is GAGVSQSPSNKVTEKGKDVELRCDPISGHTALYWYRQSLGQGLEFLIYFQGNSAPDKSGLPSDRFSAERTGGSVSTLTIQRTQQEDSAVYLCASSLDGSGPYEQYFGPGTRLTVT.

In the case of this clone: Other DNA sequences in this sample translate to the same CDR3. The chain joins TRBV5-1 to TRBJ1-1; TRBD1 matches 7 bases. J was trimmed by 3 bases and V by 4 bases; bases with no gene match: 6. Looked up from germline, CDR1 is SGHRS and CDR2 is YFSETQ. This CDR3 is 14 amino acids long. In DNA form, the CDR3 reads TGCGCCAGCAGCCCTGGGGACAGATACACTGAAGCTTTCTTT. As protein: CASSPGDRYTEAFF.